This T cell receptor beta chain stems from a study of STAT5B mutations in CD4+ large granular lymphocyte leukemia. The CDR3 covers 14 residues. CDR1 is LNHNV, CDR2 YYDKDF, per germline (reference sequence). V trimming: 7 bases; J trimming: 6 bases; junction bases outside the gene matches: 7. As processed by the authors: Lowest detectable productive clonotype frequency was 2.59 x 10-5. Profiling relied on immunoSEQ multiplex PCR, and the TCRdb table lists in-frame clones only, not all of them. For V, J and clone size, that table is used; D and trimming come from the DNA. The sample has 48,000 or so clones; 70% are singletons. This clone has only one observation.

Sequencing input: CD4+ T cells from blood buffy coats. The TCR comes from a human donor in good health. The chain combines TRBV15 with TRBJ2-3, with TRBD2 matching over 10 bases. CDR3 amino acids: CATKGQRGGDTQYF. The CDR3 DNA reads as TGTGCCACCAAAGGGCAGCGGGGGGGGGATACGCAGTATTTT. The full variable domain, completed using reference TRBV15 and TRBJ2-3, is DAMVIQNPRYQVTQFGKPVTLSCSQTLNHNVMYWYQQKSSQAPKLLFHYYDKDFNNEADTPDNFQSRRPNTSFCFLDIRSPGLGDTAMYLCATKGQRGGDTQYFGPGTRLTVL.